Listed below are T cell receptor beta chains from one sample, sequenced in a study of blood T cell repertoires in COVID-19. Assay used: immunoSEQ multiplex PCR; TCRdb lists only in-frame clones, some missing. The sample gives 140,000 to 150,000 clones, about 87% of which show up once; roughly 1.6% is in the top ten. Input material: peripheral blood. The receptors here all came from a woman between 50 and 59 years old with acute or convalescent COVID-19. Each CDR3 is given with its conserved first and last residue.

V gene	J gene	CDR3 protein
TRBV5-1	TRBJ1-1	CASRNRGDTEAFF
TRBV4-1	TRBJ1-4	CASSQTQGAIPSISRLFF
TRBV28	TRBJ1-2	CASTGVFNYGYTF
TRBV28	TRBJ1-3	CASSSPTGPSGNTIYF
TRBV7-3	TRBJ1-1	CASSSVGGTEAFF
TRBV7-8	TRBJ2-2	CASSLVGGMTTGELFF
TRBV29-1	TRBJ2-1	CSVLGGNLHNEQFF
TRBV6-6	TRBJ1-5	CASSRDSGSNQPQHF
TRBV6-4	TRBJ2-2	CASSDQGAGGELFF
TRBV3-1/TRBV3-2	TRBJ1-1	CASSQEGSRIAFF
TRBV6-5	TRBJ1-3	CASKGVVHTGNTIYF
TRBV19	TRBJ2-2	CASSTGRLPPGELFF
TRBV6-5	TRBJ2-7	CASSPDWTYEQYF
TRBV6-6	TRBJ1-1	CASLSPGGGPEAFF
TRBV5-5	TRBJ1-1	CATASLKTNRAGEAFF
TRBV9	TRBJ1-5	CASSVAPTGNQPQHF